The clone carrying this T cell receptor (beta chain) was observed once. In germline, CDR1 is SGHTA, CDR2 FQGNSA. J lost 6 bases, V lost 5 bases, and 9 bases had no gene match. The CDR3 extends over 15 amino acids. The data stem from a study of blood T cell repertoires in COVID-19. Assay: immunoSEQ multiplex PCR; the TCRdb copy retains only in-frame clones and omits some. The table has about 170,000 clones, 85% to 90% seen once; the top ten hold roughly 3.7%. This sequence originates from a man aged 18 to 29 with active or convalescent COVID-19. The chain has TRBV7-2 and TRBJ1-5; TRBD1 matches at 8 bases. Input material: peripheral blood. For the CDR3, the DNA is TGTGCCAGCAGCCAAGGACAGGGTGCGAGTCAGCCCCAGCATTTT. Protein sequence: CASSQGQGASQPQHF.